The clone carrying this T cell receptor (beta chain) was picked up a small number of times. This entry belongs to a study of CD8 T cells in ankylosing spondylitis. TCRdb reprocessed the 5' RACE reads via MiXCR and lists one record per CDR3 protein. The table includes a few hundred thousand distinct CDR3 sequences, around 20% detected once. Sequenced input: blood, either unsorted or a sorted T cell fraction (not recorded which). This clonotype was sampled from a female donor with ankylosing spondylitis or in good health (not recorded which).

The CDR3 region is CSVGAAGELFF. CDR3 in DNA: TGCAGCGTTGGGGCTGCCGGGGAGCTGTTTTTT. The gene calls are TRBV29-1 and TRBJ2-2; no clear D. CDR3 length equals 11 residues. CDR1 and CDR2 (germline): SQVTM, ANQGSEA. With 4 bases removed from V and 6 bases from J, the gap between germline ends came to 6 bases.